The 10 T cell receptor beta chains reported below all come from one sample, sequenced in a study of T cell changes during pregnancy in multiple sclerosis. TCRdb keeps only in-frame clones here, not all; method: immunoSEQ multiplex PCR. The table includes 50,000 to 60,000 clones, around 89% detected once. The input for sequencing was CD4+ T cells from peripheral blood mononuclear cells, taken in the first trimester of pregnancy. These receptors all come from a female donor with multiple sclerosis, enrolled in a pregnancy study.

The J gene is TRBJ2-1, the V gene TRBV10-3; D may be TRBD1 (6 bases). The length of the CDR3 is 16 residues. CDR1 is ENHRY and CDR2 is SYGVKD in the germline V gene. V lost 2 bases and J 0 bases, leaving 11 bases between the germline ends. For the CDR3, the DNA is TGTGCCATCAGTGAGACGGACAGAAGCTCCTACAATGAGCAGTTCTTC. Translating it yields CAISETDRSSYNEQFF.

J is TRBJ2-7 and V is TRBV7-2; 8 nucleotides agree with TRBD1. The CDR3 loop spans 17 amino acids. Germline lookup yields CDR1 SGHTA and CDR2 FQGNSA. V lost 2 bases, J lost 0 bases, and 9 bases stayed unmatched. CDR3 region: CASSLRGGQGSSYEQYF. The CDR3 coding sequence is TGTGCCAGCAGCTTAAGGGGCGGACAGGGTAGCTCCTACGAGCAGTACTTC.

This clone was counted a single time. This chain links TRBV6-1 with TRBJ1-2, with TRBD1 as a possible D gene (6 bases). The CDR3 is made up of 15 amino acids. The germline V and J ends were trimmed by 8 bases and 8 bases, with 24 bases remaining between them. The germline CDR1 and CDR2 sequences are MNHNS and SASEGT. Here the CDR3 DNA reads TGTGCCAGCCAGAACTTAGGACAGCCGCCCTGGGGCTACACCTTC. It specifies CASQNLGQPPWGYTF.

The chain carries TRBV4-1 and TRBJ1-2; 9 bases agree with TRBD1. Germline CDR1 is MGHRA and CDR2 is YSYEKL. This CDR3 is built from 14 residues. The junction had 4 bases not matched to a gene; V was cut back by 4 bases and J by 4 bases. The CDR3 here is CASSRTGVSYGYTF. The CDR3, as DNA: TGCGCCAGCAGCCGGACAGGGGTTAGCTATGGCTACACCTTC.

This clone was seen more than once but under ten times. The chain links TRBV4-1 to TRBJ2-2; D unresolved. This CDR3 is 13 amino acids long. Germline lookup yields CDR1 MGHRA and CDR2 YSYEKL. V was cut by 0 bases and J by 4 bases, with 3 bases left in between. CDR3 DNA sequence: TGCGCCAGCAGCCAAGAGAGCACCGGGGAGCTGTTTTTT. It codes for CASSQESTGELFF.

This chain connects TRBV27 to TRBJ2-7, with 7 bases that match TRBD1. CDR3 size: 16 residues. Trimming took 4 bases from V and 0 from J; bases not matched to a gene: 9. Germline lookup yields CDR1 MNHEY and CDR2 SMNVEV (reference sequence). This CDR3 is CASSSNRGRSSYEQYF. The CDR3 DNA reads TGTGCCAGCAGTTCTAACAGGGGCCGAAGCTCCTACGAGCAGTACTTC.

The chain recombines TRBV18 with TRBJ2-1; TRBD2 aligns across 8 bases. The CDR3 contains 16 residues. CDR1 KGHSH and CDR2 LQKENI come from the germline V gene. V shed 0 bases, J shed 2 bases, and the junction held 3 bases outside the gene matches. Here the CDR3 reads CASSPPSGVTYNEQFF. In DNA form, the CDR3 reads TGTGCCAGCTCACCACCTAGCGGGGTTACCTACAATGAGCAGTTCTTC.

The V call is TRBV14, the J call TRBJ2-7; 10 bases are shared with TRBD2. J was trimmed by 3 bases and V by 2 bases; bases with no gene match: 1. The CDR3 spans 14 residues. The germline V gene encodes CDR1 SGHDN and CDR2 FVKESK. CDR3 bases: TGTGCCAGCAGCCAACTAGCGGGGGACTACGAGCAGTACTTC. This sequence encodes CASSQLAGDYEQYF.

The chain employs TRBV6-5 and TRBJ1-2, with no clear D. This CDR3 has 13 amino acids. Trimming took off 6 bases at V and 6 bases at J, with 14 bases between the two ends. Germline loops: CDR1 MNHEY, CDR2 SVGAGI. CDR3 amino acids: CASSPFPGNGYTF. CDR3 in DNA: TGTGCCAGCAGCCCCTTCCCGGGGAATGGCTACACCTTC.

The chain has TRBV5-4 and TRBJ2-1; 8 positions agree with TRBD1. Germline values: CDR1 SGHNT, CDR2 YYREEE (reference sequence). The CDR3 consists of 15 residues. V lost 4 bases, J lost 5 bases, and 8 bases stayed unmatched. DNA of the CDR3: TGTGCCAGCAGCCGGACAGGGTGGGGGAACAATGAGCAGTTCTTC. Translated, it gives CASSRTGWGNNEQFF.